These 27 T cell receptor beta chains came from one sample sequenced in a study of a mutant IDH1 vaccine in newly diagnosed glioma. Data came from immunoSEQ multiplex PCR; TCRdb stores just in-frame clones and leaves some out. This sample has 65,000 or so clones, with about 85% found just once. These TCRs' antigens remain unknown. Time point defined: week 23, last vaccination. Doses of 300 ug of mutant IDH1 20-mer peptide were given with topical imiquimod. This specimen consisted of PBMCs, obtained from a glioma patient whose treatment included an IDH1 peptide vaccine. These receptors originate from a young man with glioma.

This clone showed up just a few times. The CDR3 DNA reads TGTGCCAGCAGCCCCCTCAGACTAGCGGGTAACACCGGGGAGCTGTTTTTT. Protein: CASSPLRLAGNTGELFF. The chain carries TRBV7-9 and TRBJ2-2, with 10 bases lining up with TRBD2. Germline V CDR1 and CDR2: SEHNR, FQNEAQ (reference sequence). Unmatched junction bases numbered 8, after V lost 5 bases and J lost 2 bases. CDR3 length: 17 amino acids.

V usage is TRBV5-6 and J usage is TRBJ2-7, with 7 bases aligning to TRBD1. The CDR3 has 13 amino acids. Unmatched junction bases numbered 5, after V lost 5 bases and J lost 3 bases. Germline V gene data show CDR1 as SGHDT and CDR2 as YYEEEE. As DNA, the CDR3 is TGTGCCAGCAGACCGACAGGGATCTACGAGCAGTACTTC. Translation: CASRPTGIYEQYF.

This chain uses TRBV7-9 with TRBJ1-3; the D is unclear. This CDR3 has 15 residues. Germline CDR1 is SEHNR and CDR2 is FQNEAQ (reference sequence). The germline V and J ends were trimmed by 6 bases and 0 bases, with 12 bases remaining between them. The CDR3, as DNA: TGTGCCAGCAGTTCCGAACGACGCTCTGGAAACACCATATATTTT. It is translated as CASSSERRSGNTIYF. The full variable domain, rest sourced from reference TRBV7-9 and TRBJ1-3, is DTGVSQNPRHKITKRGQNVTFRCDPISEHNRLYWYRQTLGQGPEFLTYFQNEAQLEKSRLLSDRFSAERPKGSFSTLEIQRTEQGDSAMYLCASSSERRSGNTIYFGEGSWLTVV.

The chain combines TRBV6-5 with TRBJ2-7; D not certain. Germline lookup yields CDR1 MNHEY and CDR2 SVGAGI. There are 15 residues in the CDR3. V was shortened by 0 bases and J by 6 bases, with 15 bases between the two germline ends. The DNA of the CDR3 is TGTGCCAGCAGTTACTCGCCGGTGTCAGGTCGCGAGCAGTACTTC. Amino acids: CASSYSPVSGREQYF.

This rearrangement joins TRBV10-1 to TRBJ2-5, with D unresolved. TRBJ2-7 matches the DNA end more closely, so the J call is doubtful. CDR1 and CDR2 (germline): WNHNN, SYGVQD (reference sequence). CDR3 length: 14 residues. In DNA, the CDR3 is TGCGCCAGCAGTGAGTCCCAGGTTGGTGGCGAGCAGTACTTC. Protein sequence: CASSESQVGGEQYF.

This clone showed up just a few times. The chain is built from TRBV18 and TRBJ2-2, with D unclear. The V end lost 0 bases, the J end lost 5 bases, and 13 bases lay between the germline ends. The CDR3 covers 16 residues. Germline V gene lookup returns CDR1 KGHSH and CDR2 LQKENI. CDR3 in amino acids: CASSPPNGIETGELFF. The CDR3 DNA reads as TGTGCCAGCTCACCACCGAACGGAATCGAGACCGGGGAGCTGTTTTTT.

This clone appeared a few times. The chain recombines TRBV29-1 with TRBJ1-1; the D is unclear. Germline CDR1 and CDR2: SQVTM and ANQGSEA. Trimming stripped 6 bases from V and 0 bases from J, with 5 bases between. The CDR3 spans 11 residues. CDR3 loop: CSVVVNTEAFF. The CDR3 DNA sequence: TGCAGCGTAGTCGTGAACACTGAAGCTTTCTTT.

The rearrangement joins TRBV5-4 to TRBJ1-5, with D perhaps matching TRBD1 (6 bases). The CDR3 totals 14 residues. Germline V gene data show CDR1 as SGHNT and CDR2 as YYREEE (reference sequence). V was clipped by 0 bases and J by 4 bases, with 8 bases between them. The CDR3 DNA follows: TGTGCCAGCAGCTTGGAGGGACAAAATCAGCCCCAGCATTTT. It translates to CASSLEGQNQPQHF.

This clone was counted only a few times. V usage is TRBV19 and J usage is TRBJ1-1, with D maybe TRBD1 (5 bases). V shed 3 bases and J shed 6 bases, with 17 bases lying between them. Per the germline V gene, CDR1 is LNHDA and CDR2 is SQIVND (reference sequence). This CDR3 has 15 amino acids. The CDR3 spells CASSIFLGDGAEAFF. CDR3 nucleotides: TGTGCCAGTAGTATCTTCCTAGGGGACGGGGCTGAAGCTTTCTTT.

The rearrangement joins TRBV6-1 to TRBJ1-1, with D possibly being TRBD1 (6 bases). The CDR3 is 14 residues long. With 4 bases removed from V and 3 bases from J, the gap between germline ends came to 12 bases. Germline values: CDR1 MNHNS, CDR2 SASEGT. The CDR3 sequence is CASSAGDEDTEAFF. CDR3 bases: TGTGCCAGCAGTGCAGGGGATGAGGACACTGAAGCTTTCTTT.

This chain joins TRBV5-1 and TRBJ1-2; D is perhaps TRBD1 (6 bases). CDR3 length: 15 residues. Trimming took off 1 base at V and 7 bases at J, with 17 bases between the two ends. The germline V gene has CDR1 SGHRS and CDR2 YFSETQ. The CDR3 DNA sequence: TGCGCCAGCAGCTTGACCCCGACAGGCAATGTTGGCTACACCTTC. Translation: CASSLTPTGNVGYTF.

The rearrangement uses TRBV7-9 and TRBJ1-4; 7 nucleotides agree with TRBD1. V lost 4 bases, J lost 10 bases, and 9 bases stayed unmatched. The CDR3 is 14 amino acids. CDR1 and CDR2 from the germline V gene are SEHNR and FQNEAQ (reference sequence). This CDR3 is CASSWADREGKLFF. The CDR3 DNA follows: TGTGCCAGCAGCTGGGCAGACAGGGAGGGAAAACTGTTTTTT.

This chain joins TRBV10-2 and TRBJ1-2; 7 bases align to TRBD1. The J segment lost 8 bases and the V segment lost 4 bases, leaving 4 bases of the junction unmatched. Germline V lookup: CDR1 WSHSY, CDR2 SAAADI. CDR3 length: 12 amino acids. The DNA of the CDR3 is TGCGCCAGCAGTGCTACAGGGGACGGCTACACCTTC. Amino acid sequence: CASSATGDGYTF.

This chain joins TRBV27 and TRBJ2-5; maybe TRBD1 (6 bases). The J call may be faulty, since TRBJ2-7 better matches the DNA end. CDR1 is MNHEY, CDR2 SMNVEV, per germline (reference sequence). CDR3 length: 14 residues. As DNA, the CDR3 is TGTGCCAGCAGCCAATCACAGGGATCCTACGAGCAGTACTTC. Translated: CASSQSQGSYEQYF.

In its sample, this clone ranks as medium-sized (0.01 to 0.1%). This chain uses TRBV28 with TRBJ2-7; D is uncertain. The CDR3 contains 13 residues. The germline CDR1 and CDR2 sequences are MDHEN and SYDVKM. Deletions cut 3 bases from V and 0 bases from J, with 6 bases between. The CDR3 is CASSFSSSYEQYF. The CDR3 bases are TGTGCCAGCAGTTTTAGTAGCTCCTACGAGCAGTACTTC.

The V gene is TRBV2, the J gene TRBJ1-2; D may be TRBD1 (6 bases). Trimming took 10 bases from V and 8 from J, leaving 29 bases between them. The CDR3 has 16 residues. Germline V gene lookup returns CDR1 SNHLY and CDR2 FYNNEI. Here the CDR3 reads CATQGLRGTGERGYTF. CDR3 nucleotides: TGTGCCACCCAGGGGCTGAGAGGGACGGGTGAGCGCGGCTACACCTTC. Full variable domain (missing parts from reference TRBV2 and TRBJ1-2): EPEVTQTPSHQVTQMGQEVILRCVPISNHLYFYWYRQILGQKVEFLVSFYNNEISEKSEIFDDQFSVERPDGSNFTLKIRSTKLEDSAMYFCATQGLRGTGERGYTFGSGTRLTVV.

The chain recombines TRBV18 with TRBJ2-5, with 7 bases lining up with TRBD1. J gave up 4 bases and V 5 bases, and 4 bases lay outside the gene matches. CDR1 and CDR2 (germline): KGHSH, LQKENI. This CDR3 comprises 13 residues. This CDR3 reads CASSSTGAETQYF. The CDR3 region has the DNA TGTGCCAGCTCATCCACAGGGGCAGAGACCCAGTACTTC.

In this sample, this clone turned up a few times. The CDR3 coding sequence is TGTGCCAGCAGCTTAAGAGGGACAGGGGAGCTGTTTTTT. This translates into CASSLRGTGELFF. This chain links TRBV7-9 with TRBJ2-2, with D maybe TRBD1 (6 bases). Trimming stripped 2 bases from V and 8 bases from J, with 9 bases between. Germline V gene data show CDR1 as SEHNR and CDR2 as FQNEAQ (reference sequence). This CDR3 comprises 13 residues.

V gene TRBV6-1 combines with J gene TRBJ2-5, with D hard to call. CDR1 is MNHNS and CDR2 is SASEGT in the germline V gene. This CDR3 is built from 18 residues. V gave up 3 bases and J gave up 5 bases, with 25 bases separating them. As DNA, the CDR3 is TGTGCCAGCAGTGATGCTATCGGTCCCTCTAGAAGAGCGGAGACCCAGTACTTC. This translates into CASSDAIGPSRRAETQYF.

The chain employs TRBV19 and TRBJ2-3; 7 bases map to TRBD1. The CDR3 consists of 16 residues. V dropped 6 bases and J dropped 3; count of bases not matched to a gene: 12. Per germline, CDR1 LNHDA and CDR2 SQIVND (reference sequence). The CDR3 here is CASSYRTGTSTDTQYF. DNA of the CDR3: TGTGCCAGTAGCTATCGGACAGGAACCTCGACAGATACGCAGTATTTT.

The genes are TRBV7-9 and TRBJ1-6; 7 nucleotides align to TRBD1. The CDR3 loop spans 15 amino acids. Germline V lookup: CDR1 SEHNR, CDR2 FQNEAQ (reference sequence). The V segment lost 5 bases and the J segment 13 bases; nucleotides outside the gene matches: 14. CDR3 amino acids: CASSPKRGGPRPLHF. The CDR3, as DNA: TGTGCCAGCAGCCCTAAGCGAGGGGGCCCACGGCCCCTCCACTTT.

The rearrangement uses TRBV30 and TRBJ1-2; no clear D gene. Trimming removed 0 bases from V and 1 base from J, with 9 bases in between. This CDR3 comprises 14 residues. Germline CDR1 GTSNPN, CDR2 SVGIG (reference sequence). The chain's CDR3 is CAWSVRNINYGYTF. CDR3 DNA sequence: TGTGCCTGGAGTGTACGGAACATTAACTATGGCTACACCTTC.

The CDR3 DNA follows: TGTGCCAGCAGCCCGATTATGGCGGGGGGTTCCTACGAGCAGTACTTC. Amino acid sequence: CASSPIMAGGSYEQYF. This chain links TRBV7-8 with TRBJ2-7; 8 bases line up with TRBD2. CDR3 length: 16 amino acids. The junction had 10 bases not matched to a gene; V was cut back by 5 bases and J by 1 base. CDR1 is SGHVS and CDR2 is FQNEAQ in the germline V gene.

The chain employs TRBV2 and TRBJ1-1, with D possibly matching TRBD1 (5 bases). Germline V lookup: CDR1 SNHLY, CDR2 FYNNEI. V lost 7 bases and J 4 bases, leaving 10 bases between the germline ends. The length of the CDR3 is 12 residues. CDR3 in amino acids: CASKEGFTEAFF. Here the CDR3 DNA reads TGTGCCAGCAAAGAGGGGTTCACTGAAGCTTTCTTT.

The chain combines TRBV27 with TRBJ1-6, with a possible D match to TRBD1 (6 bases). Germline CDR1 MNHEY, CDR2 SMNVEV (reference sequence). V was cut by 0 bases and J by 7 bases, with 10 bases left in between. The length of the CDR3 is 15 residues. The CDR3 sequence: CASSLSTGSNSPLHF. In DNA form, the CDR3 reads TGTGCCAGCAGTTTATCGACAGGTTCGAATTCACCCCTCCACTTT.

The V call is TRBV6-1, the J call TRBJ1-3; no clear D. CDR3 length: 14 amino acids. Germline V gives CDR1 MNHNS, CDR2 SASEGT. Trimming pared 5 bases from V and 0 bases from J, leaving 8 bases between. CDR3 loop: CASSLDLSGNTIYF. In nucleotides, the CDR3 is TGTGCCAGCAGTCTGGACCTCTCTGGAAACACCATATATTTT.

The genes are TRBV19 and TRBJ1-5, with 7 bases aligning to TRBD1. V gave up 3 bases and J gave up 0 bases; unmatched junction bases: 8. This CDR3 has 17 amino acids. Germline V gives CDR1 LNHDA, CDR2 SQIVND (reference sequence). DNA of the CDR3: TGTGCCAGTAGTATCCGAGACAGGGCTCTTAGCAATCAGCCCCAGCATTTT. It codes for CASSIRDRALSNQPQHF.